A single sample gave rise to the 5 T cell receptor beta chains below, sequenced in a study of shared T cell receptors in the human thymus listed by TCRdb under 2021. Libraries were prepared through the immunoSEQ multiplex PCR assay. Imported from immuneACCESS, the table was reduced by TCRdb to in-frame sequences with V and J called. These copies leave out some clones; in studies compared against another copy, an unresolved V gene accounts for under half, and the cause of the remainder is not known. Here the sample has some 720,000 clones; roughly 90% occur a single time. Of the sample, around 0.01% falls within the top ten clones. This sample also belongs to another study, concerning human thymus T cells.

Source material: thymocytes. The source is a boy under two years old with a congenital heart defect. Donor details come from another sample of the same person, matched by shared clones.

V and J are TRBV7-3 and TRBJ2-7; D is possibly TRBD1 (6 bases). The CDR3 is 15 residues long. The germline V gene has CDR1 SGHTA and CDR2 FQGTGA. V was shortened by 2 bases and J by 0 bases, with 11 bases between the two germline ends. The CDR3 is CASSLGGRHSYEQYF. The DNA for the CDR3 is TGTGCCAGCAGCTTAGGGGGCCGTCACTCCTACGAGCAGTACTTC.

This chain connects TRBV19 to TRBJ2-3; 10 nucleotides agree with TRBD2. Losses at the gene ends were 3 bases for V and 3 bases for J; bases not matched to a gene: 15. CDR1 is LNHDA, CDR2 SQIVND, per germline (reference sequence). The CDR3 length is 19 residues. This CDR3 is CASSIPILAGRGKTDTQYF. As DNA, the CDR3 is TGTGCCAGTAGTATCCCCATACTAGCGGGAAGAGGCAAGACAGATACGCAGTATTTT.

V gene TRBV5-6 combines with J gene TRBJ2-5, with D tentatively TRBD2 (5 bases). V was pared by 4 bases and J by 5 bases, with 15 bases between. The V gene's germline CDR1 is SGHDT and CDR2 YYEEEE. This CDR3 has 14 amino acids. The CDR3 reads CASSPGSGGETQYF. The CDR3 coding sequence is TGTGCCAGCAGCCCCGGGTCTGGCGGGGAGACCCAGTACTTC.

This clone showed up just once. CDR3 residues: CASSVGSESSYNEQFF. CDR3 nucleotides: TGTGCCAGCAGCGTAGGAAGCGAGAGCTCCTACAATGAGCAGTTCTTC. V and J are TRBV9 and TRBJ2-1, with unresolved D. CDR1 is SGDLS and CDR2 is YYNGEE in the germline V gene. The CDR3 is made up of 16 amino acids. V was cut by 0 bases and J by 0 bases, with 10 bases left in between.

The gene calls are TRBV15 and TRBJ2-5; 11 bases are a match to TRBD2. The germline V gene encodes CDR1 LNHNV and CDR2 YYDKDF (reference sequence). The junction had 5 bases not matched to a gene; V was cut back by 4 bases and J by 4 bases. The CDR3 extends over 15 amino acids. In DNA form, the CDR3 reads TGTGCCACCAGCACAACCGGGACTAGCGGAGAGACCCAGTACTTC. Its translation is CATSTTGTSGETQYF.